This entry features one T cell receptor beta chain sequence. Its antigen is as yet unknown. It was second doses at about 4 or about 12 weeks that were pooled. This sample was taken from a study of T cell responses to AZD1222 COVID-19 vaccine. Whole-study results and caveats: Close to half of spike-specific TCRs reportedly recognize unmutated variant regions. The study sampled repertoires only after the peak T cell response.

Only in-frame clones appear in the TCRdb table, and some are missing; sequencing was by immunoSEQ multiplex PCR. The sample comprises about 130,000 clones, 88% of which are singletons, and around 5.3% rests with the top ten. With 2 bases removed from V and 4 bases from J, the gap between germline ends came to 9 bases. The CDR3 consists of 14 residues. Germline V gene sequence: CDR1 MNHEY, CDR2 SVGAGI. The sample here was peripheral blood, taken 28 days after the second AZD1222 dose. The J gene is TRBJ1-5, the V gene TRBV6-5; no firm D call. The sequence came from an adult who received the AZD1222 COVID-19 vaccine. The CDR3 spells CASSYDRFNQPQHF. DNA for the CDR3: TGTGCCAGCAGTTACGATAGATTTAATCAGCCCCAGCATTTT.